The entry that follows covers one T cell receptor beta chain sequence. The antigen remains undetermined. The entry originates in a study of T cell responses to AZD1222 COVID-19 vaccine. The method was immunoSEQ multiplex PCR; TCRdb's version includes in-frame clones alone and lacks a portion of them. The data contain 150,000 to 200,000 clones, around 90% of them singletons. Broader study findings: Sampled repertoires all dated from after the peak T cell response.

Trimming cost V 3 bases and J 3 bases, with 10 bases left between them. Germline V gives CDR1 SGHRS, CDR2 YFSETQ. The length of the CDR3 is 13 residues. This receptor was taken from an adult who received the AZD1222 COVID-19 vaccine. The specimen comprised peripheral blood, sampled 28 days after the second AZD1222 dose. V gene TRBV5-1 combines with J gene TRBJ2-7; D unresolved. The DNA for the CDR3 is TGCGCCAGCAGCTCCATGGACGGCTACGAGCAGTACTTC. This codes for CASSSMDGYEQYF.